The 14 T cell receptor beta chains reported below all come from one sample, sequenced in a study of cytomegalovirus exposure and HLA in healthy donors. Sequencing was performed with immunoSEQ multiplex PCR; in TCRdb, only in-frame clones are kept and a portion is missing. Here the sample spans roughly 170,000 clones, 80% to 85% being singletons. Specimen: PBMCs. The receptors originated from a woman aged 18-29 years in good health and CMV-seropositive.

The CDR3 loop is CASSYAGSEAFF. In nucleotides, the CDR3 is TGTGCCAGCAGTTACGCAGGAAGTGAAGCTTTCTTT. The chain has TRBV6-6 and TRBJ1-1; unclear D gene. The V and J ends lost 2 bases and 7 bases respectively, with 8 bases between them. The CDR3 runs to 12 residues. Germline V gene sequence: CDR1 MNHNY, CDR2 SVGAGI (reference sequence).

The chain recombines TRBV7-7 with TRBJ2-5; 8 nucleotides match TRBD1. Germline CDR1 SSHAT, CDR2 FNYEAQ (reference sequence). CDR3 length: 14 amino acids. J was trimmed by 0 bases and V by 3 bases; bases with no gene match: 0. The CDR3 sequence: CASSLDRDQETQYF. In DNA, the CDR3 is TGTGCCAGCAGCTTGGACAGGGACCAAGAGACCCAGTACTTC.

The chain employs TRBV4-1 and TRBJ2-7; 9 nucleotides agree with TRBD1. Germline CDR1 reads MGHRA; CDR2 reads YSYEKL. V shed 4 bases, J shed 6 bases, and the junction held 7 bases outside the gene matches. The CDR3 consists of 14 residues. In nucleotides, the CDR3 is TGCGCCAGCAGCCGTCCCGGGACAGGGTCCGAGCAGTACTTC. Translation gives CASSRPGTGSEQYF.

This clone showed up just once. CDR3 nucleotide sequence: TGTGCCAGCAGCGGCCAGGGACAGGGGAACACTGAAGCTTTCTTT. It is translated as CASSGQGQGNTEAFF. V usage is TRBV9 and J usage is TRBJ1-1; 9 bases map to TRBD1. This CDR3 contains 15 residues. Trimming took 3 bases from V and 1 from J; bases not matched to a gene: 4. Germline assignment: CDR1 SGDLS and CDR2 YYNGEE.

This chain joins TRBV29-1 and TRBJ1-2; D gene ambiguous. Germline assignment: CDR1 SQVTM and CDR2 ANQGSEA. This CDR3 is 12 amino acids long. With 4 bases removed from V and 8 bases from J, the gap between germline ends came to 14 bases. The DNA of the CDR3 is TGCAGCGTTGGTGTCGGGAGAGGCGGCTACACCTTC. It translates to CSVGVGRGGYTF. Full variable domain (outside the CDR3, taken from reference TRBV29-1 and TRBJ1-2): SAVISQKPSRDICQRGTSLTIQCQVDSQVTMMFWYRQQPGQSLTLIATANQGSEATYESGFVIDKFPISRPNLTFSTLTVSNMSPEDSSIYLCSVGVGRGGYTFGSGTRLTVV.

The chain employs TRBV7-8 and TRBJ1-1; perhaps TRBD1 as D (6 bases). CDR3 length equals 13 residues. Looked up from germline, CDR1 is SGHVS and CDR2 is FQNEAQ. Trimming left V 5 bases short and J 6 bases short, with 13 bases between. CDR3 DNA: TGTGCCAGCAGCGTCGGACAGTCCGCTGAAGCTTTCTTT. As protein: CASSVGQSAEAFF.

The CDR3 region is CASSQDWANTEAFF. DNA of the CDR3: TGTGCCAGCAGCCAAGATTGGGCGAACACTGAAGCTTTCTTT. The gene calls are TRBV4-2 and TRBJ1-1; no firm D call. Trimming shortened V by 0 bases and J by 1 base, and 6 bases separated the two germline ends. Looked up from germline, CDR1 is LGHNA and CDR2 is YNFKEQ. The CDR3 totals 14 residues.

This clone turned up a few times. The rearrangement links TRBV11-2 to TRBJ2-5; TRBD1 aligns across 11 bases. V shed 5 bases, J shed 4 bases, and the junction held 9 bases outside the gene matches. This CDR3 spans 16 amino acids. In germline, CDR1 is SGHAT, CDR2 FQNNGV. The CDR3 DNA reads TGTGCCAGCAGCCTGCGGACAGGGGGCCTTCTAGAGACCCAGTACTTC. It specifies CASSLRTGGLLETQYF.

The V and J genes are TRBV5-1 and TRBJ2-3, with a possible D match to TRBD2 (6 bases). V was shortened by 5 bases and J by 1 base, with 11 bases between the two germline ends. This CDR3 has 14 amino acids. The V gene's germline CDR1 is SGHRS and CDR2 YFSETQ. The CDR3 DNA follows: TGCGCCAGCAGATGGCGGGGCGGCACAGATACGCAGTATTTT. Translation: CASRWRGGTDTQYF.

This chain uses TRBV4-1 with TRBJ2-7; 11 bases agree with TRBD2. Per the germline V gene, CDR1 is MGHRA and CDR2 is YSYEKL. V was pared by 1 base and J by 7 bases, with 9 bases of the junction left unmatched. The CDR3 spans 16 residues. The CDR3 sequence: CASSQVGLAGSGEQYF. The CDR3 bases are TGCGCCAGCAGCCAAGTAGGACTAGCGGGCTCGGGGGAGCAGTACTTC.

The rearrangement uses TRBV9 and TRBJ1-3, with 7 bases fitting TRBD1. Germline V gene data show CDR1 as SGDLS and CDR2 as YYNGEE. The CDR3 extends over 17 amino acids. The V and J ends lost 3 bases and 2 bases, in that order; junction bases with no gene match: 11. Here the CDR3 DNA reads TGTGCCAGCAGCGAGGGTCCAGGGGGGAGGACTGGAAACACCATATATTTT. Translating gives CASSEGPGGRTGNTIYF.

This chain uses TRBV7-6 with TRBJ1-1; D ambiguous. V was cut by 4 bases and J by 2 bases, with 20 bases left in between. The CDR3 is made up of 17 amino acids. Germline CDR1 and CDR2: SGHVS and FNYEAQ. CDR3 protein: CASSSAYRGSDNTEAFF. The CDR3 DNA follows: TGTGCCAGCAGCTCAGCTTATCGTGGCTCCGATAACACTGAAGCTTTCTTT.

The chain carries TRBV28 and TRBJ2-3; 8 bases are shared with TRBD2. V dropped 6 bases and J dropped 4; count of bases not matched to a gene: 3. Germline V gene lookup returns CDR1 MDHEN and CDR2 SYDVKM. The CDR3 is 13 residues long. The CDR3 is CASRAGGADTQYF. For the CDR3, the DNA is TGTGCCAGCAGGGCGGGGGGAGCAGATACGCAGTATTTT.

The table lists this clone with a count of one. CDR3 residues: CASSKVAVDTQYF. As DNA, the CDR3 is TGTGCCAGTAGTAAGGTAGCCGTGGATACGCAGTATTTT. This chain uses TRBV19 with TRBJ2-3; D remains unclear. The CDR3 extends over 13 amino acids. Germline V gives CDR1 LNHDA, CDR2 SQIVND (reference sequence). Trimming took 4 bases from V and 6 from J, leaving 11 bases between them. Combining the CDR3 with reference TRBV19 and TRBJ2-3 gives the whole variable domain DGGITQSPKYLFRKEGQNVTLSCEQNLNHDAMYWYRQDPGQGLRLIYYSQIVNDFQKGDIAEGYSVSREKKESFPLTVTSAQKNPTAFYLCASSKVAVDTQYFGPGTRLTVL.